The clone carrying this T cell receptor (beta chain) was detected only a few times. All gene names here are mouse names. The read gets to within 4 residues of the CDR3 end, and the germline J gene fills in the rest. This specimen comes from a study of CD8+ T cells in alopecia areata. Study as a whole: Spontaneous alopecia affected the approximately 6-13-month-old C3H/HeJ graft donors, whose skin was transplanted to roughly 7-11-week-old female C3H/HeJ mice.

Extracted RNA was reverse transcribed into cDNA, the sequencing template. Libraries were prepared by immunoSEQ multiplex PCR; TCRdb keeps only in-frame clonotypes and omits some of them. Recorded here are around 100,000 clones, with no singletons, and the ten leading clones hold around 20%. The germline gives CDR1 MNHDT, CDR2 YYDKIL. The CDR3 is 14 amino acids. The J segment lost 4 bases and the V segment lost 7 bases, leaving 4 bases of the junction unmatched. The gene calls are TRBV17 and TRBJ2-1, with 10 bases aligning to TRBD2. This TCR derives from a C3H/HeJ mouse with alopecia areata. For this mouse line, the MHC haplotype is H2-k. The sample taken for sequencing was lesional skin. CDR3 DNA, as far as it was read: TGTGCTAGCACCGGGACTGGGGCATATGCT. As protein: CASTGTGAYA. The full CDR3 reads CASTGTGAYAEQFF.